This T cell receptor (beta chain) stems from a study of blood T cell repertoires in COVID-19. The protocol was immunoSEQ multiplex PCR, while the TCRdb copy is restricted to in-frame clones and leaves out a portion. This sample has approximately 300,000 clones, with less than 85% found just once. This CDR3 comprises 15 residues. Germline CDR1 reads SGDLS; CDR2 reads YYNGEE. Germline trimming cut 0 bases from V and 2 bases from J; bases unmatched to any gene: 4. Across over 20 US areas, participants ranged in age from roughly 18 to 95 years. Each participant's cohort was designated according to participant-reported clinical history.

This TCR was sampled from a woman in her thirties who had been exposed to COVID-19. Material for sequencing was PBMCs or T cells enriched from blood (not recorded which). V is TRBV9 and J is TRBJ2-5, with 7 bases fitting TRBD2. The CDR3: CASSVGGGSQETQYF. CDR3 in DNA: TGTGCCAGCAGCGTAGGGGGCGGGAGTCAAGAGACCCAGTACTTC.